The clone carrying this T cell receptor (beta chain) was counted once. Recruits, aged about 18 to 95 years, lived in 24 US areas. Two consecutive negative NP/OP PCR tests, clearance, or resolved symptoms defined Cohort 3 recovery. The method was immunoSEQ multiplex PCR; TCRdb's version includes in-frame clones alone and lacks a portion of them. The top ten hold around 8.9% of the sample, which has over 250,000 clones, approximately 90% seen once. The data are from a study of blood T cell repertoires in COVID-19. Looking at the study overall: The study drew acute and convalescent COVID-19 samples from the United States, Italy and Spain. T cells, B-cell-depleted T cells, or PBMCs provided the cDNA or gDNA that served as material.

V lost 0 bases and J lost 0; bases outside the gene matches: 5. This CDR3 region has 17 residues. The germline V gene has CDR1 SEHNR and CDR2 FQNEAQ (reference sequence). The chain joins TRBV7-9 to TRBJ2-4; TRBD2 matches 7 bases. The specimen sequenced was PBMCs or T cells enriched from blood (not recorded which). The TCR comes from a woman aged 18-29 years who had recovered from COVID-19. CDR3 in DNA: TGTGCCAGCAGCTTAGCTGGGGAGGGATCAGCCAAAAACATTCAGTACTTC. Its translation: CASSLAGEGSAKNIQYF.